What follows describes a single T cell receptor beta chain. The antigen remains unidentified. This CDR3 is built from 13 residues. Germline assignment: CDR1 GTSNPN and CDR2 SVGIG (reference sequence). V lost 0 bases and J 6 bases, leaving 11 bases between the germline ends. This record comes from a study of cytomegalovirus exposure and HLA in healthy donors. Study information: In an early release, HLA-typed donors contributed tens of millions of unique TCR sequences.

Overall study findings and caveats: TCR beta chain V- and J-gene trimming was linked, in a later analysis, to a missense variant in DCLRE1C. Excluded: some indistinguishable V segments such as TRBV6-2 and TRBV6-3. Being productive about 87% or about 30% of the time was typical of most TCR beta V segments in an earlier analysis.

A multiplex PCR was run with 60 Vbeta primers and 13 Jbeta primers. Libraries were prepared by immunoSEQ multiplex PCR; TCRdb keeps only in-frame clonotypes and omits some of them. The sample lists about 190,000 clones; roughly 81% were seen once. The clonotype comes from a woman aged 30 to 39 in good health and CMV-seropositive. What was sequenced was PBMCs. The V and J genes are TRBV30 and TRBJ1-1, with D unresolved. The chain's CDR3 is CAWSVYGAAEAFF. CDR3 coding DNA: TGTGCCTGGAGTGTATACGGAGCCGCTGAAGCTTTCTTT. Filled out from reference TRBV30 and TRBJ1-1, the complete variable domain reads SQTIHQWPATLVQPVGSPLSLECTVEGTSNPNLYWYRQAAGRGLQLLFYSVGIGQISSEVPQNLSASRPQDRQFILSSKKLLLSDSGFYLCAWSVYGAAEAFFGQGTRLTVV.